This T cell receptor beta chain comes out of a study of OX40 agonist ivuxolimab in advanced cancers. Across the whole study: The group had a mean age of about 64 years, ranged from about 20 to 79, and was around 82% male.

Notes on this clone: Its antigen remains unknown. An end of the junction differs from the germline gene, which may be a read error.

TCRdb's copy holds only in-frame clones and misses some; the assay was immunoSEQ multiplex PCR. The sample lists nearly 110,000 clones; about nine tenths were seen once. General study points: Some patients who did not respond also had low normalized T-cell clonal expansion. Within 6 weeks, CD4+ and CD8+ blood T cells expanded clonally at 0.1 to 3.0 mg/kg. The investigators did not determine what antigen specificity the expanded peripheral T cells had.

The CDR3 is made up of 14 amino acids. Germline V gives CDR1 SSHAT, CDR2 FNYEAQ (reference sequence). The sample consisted of CD4+ or CD8+ T cells sorted from blood, taken in a trial of the OX40 agonist ivuxolimab. The rearrangement joins TRBV7-7 to TRBJ1-1; 7 nucleotides agree with TRBD1. The sequence derives from an adult with an advanced solid tumor such as melanoma, head and neck, liver or kidney cancer. CDR3 protein: CASSAGTANTEAFF. CDR3 in DNA: TGTGCTAGCAGCGCCGGGACAGCGAACACTGAAGCTTTCTTT.